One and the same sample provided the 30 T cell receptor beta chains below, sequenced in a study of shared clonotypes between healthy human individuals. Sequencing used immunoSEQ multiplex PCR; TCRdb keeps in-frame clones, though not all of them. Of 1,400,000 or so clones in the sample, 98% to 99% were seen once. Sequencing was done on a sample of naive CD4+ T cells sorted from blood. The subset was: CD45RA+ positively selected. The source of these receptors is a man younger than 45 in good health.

The CDR3 region has the DNA TGTGCCAGCAGCCGGGAGGTCTCCTACGAGCAGTACTTC. Translated: CASSREVSYEQYF. V and J are TRBV2 and TRBJ2-7; 7 bases line up with TRBD2. Germline V gives CDR1 SNHLY, CDR2 FYNNEI. The CDR3 length is 13 residues. After removal of 6 bases from V and 0 bases from J, the junction contained 2 bases not matched to a gene. Together with reference TRBV2 and TRBJ2-7, the CDR3 gives the full variable domain: EPEVTQTPSHQVTQMGQEVILRCVPISNHLYFYWYRQILGQKVEFLVSFYNNEISEKSEIFDDQFSVERPDGSNFTLKIRSTKLEDSAMYFCASSREVSYEQYFGPGTRLTVT.

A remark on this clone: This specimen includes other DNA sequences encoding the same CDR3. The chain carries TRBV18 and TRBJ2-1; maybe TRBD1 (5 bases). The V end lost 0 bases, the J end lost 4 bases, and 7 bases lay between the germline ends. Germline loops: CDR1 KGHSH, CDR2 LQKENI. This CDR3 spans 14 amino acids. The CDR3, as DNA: TGTGCCAGCTCACCACCTCCAGGGTACAATGAGCAGTTCTTC. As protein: CASSPPPGYNEQFF.

CDR3 sequence reads: CASSPGGPNYGYTF. CDR3 nucleotides: TGTGCCAGCAGCCCCGGAGGGCCAAACTATGGCTACACCTTC. The chain links TRBV11-2 to TRBJ1-2; D remains unclear. Germline values: CDR1 SGHAT, CDR2 FQNNGV. This CDR3 contains 14 residues. Trimming left V 5 bases short and J 2 bases short, with 12 bases between.

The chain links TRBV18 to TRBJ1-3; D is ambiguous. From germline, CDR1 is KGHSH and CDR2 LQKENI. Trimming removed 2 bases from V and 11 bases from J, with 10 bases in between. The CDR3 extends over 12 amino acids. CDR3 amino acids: CASSPRGIPIYF. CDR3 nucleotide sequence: TGTGCCAGCTCACCAAGAGGGATCCCCATATATTTT.

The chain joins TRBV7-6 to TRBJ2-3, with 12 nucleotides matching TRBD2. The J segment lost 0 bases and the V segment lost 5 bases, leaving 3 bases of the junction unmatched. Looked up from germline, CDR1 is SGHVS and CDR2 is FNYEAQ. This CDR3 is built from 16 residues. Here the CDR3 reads CASSPTSGSSTDTQYF. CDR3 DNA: TGTGCCAGCAGCCCGACTAGCGGGAGCAGCACAGATACGCAGTATTTT. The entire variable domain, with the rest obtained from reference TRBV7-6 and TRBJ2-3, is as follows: GAGVSQSPRYKVTKRGQDVALRCDPISGHVSLYWYRQALGQGPEFLTYFNYEAQQDKSGLPNDRFSAERPEGSISTLTIQRTEQRDSAMYRCASSPTSGSSTDTQYFGPGTRLTVL.

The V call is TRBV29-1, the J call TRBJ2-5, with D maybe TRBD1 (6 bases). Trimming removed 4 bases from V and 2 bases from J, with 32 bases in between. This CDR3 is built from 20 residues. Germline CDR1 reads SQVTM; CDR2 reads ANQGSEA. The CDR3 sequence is CSVVGAARHRKQGTQETQYF. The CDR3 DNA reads TGCAGCGTTGTGGGAGCTGCCAGGCACAGAAAACAGGGAACGCAAGAGACCCAGTACTTC.

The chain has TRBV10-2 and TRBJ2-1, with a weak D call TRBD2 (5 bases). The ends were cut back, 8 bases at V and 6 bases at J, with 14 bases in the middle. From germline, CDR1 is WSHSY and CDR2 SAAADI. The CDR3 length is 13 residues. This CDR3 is CASHREAGNEQFF. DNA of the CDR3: TGCGCCAGCCACCGTGAGGCGGGCAATGAGCAGTTCTTC.

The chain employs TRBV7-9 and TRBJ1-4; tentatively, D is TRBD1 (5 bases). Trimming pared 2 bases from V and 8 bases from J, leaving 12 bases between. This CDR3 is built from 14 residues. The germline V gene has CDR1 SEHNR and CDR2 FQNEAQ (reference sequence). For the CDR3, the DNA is TGTGCCAGCAGCTTACGCAGGGTGGGAGAAAAACTGTTTTTT. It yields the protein CASSLRRVGEKLFF. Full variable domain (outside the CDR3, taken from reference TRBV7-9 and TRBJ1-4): DTGVSQNPRHKITKRGQNVTFRCDPISEHNRLYWYRQTLGQGPEFLTYFQNEAQLEKSRLLSDRFSAERPKGSFSTLEIQRTEQGDSAMYLCASSLRRVGEKLFFGSGTQLSVL.

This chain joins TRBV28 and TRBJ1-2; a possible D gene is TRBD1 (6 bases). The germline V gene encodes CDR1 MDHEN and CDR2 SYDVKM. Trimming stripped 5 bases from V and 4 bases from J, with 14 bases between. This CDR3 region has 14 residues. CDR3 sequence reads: CASSELDRRYGYTF. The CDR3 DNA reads TGTGCCAGCAGTGAATTGGACAGACGCTATGGCTACACCTTC.

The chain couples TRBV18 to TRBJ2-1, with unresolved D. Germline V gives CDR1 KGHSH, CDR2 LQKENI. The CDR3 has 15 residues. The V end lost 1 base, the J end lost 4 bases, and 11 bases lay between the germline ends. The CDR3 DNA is TGTGCCAGCTCACCACTAGGCTATGAATACAATGAGCAGTTCTTC. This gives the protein CASSPLGYEYNEQFF.

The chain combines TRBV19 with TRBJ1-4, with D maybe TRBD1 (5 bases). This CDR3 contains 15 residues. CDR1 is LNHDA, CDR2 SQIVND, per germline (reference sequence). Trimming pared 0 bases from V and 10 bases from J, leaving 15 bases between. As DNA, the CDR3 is TGTGCCAGTAGTATAGATTGGGACGATATTGGAAAACTGTTTTTT. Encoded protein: CASSIDWDDIGKLFF.

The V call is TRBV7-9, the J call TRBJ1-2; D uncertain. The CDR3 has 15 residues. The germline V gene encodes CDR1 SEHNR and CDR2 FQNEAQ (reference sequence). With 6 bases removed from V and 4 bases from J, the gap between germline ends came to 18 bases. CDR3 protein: CASRLTIPLLYGYTF. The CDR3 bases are TGTGCCAGCAGACTAACCATACCGCTCCTCTATGGCTACACCTTC.

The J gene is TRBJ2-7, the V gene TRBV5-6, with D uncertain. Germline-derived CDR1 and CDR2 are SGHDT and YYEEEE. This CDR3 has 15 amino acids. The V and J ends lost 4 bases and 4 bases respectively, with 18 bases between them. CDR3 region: CASSHPPPSAYEQYF. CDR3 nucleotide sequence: TGTGCCAGCAGCCACCCCCCCCCATCTGCGTACGAGCAGTACTTC.

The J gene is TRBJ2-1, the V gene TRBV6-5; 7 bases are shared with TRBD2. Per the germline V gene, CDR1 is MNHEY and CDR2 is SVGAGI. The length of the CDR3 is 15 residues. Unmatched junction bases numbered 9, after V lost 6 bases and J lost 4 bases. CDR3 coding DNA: TGTGCCAGCAGCCAAGCGGGGAGCCCTTACAATGAGCAGTTCTTC. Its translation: CASSQAGSPYNEQFF.

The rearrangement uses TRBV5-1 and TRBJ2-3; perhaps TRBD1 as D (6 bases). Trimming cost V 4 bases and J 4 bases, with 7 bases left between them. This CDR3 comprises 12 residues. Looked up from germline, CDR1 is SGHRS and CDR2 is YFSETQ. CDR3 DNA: TGCGCCAGCAGCACAGGGCCAGATACGCAGTATTTT. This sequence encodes CASSTGPDTQYF.

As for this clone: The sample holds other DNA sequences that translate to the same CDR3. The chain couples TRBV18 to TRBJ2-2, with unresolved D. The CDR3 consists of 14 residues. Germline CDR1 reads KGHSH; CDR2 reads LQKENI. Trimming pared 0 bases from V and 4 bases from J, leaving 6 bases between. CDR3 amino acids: CASSPPDGTGELFF. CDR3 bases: TGTGCCAGCTCACCACCGGACGGCACCGGGGAGCTGTTTTTT.

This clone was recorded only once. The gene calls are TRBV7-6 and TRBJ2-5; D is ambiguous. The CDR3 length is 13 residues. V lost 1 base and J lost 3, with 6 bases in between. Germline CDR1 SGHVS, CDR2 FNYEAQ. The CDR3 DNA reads TGTGCCAGCAGCTTAGTAGCCAAAGAGACCCAGTACTTC. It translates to CASSLVAKETQYF.

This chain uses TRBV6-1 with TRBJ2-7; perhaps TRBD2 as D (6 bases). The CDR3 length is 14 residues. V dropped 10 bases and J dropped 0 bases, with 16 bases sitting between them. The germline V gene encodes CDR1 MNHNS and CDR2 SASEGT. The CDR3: CATGGTFPSYEQYF. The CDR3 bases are TGTGCCACGGGTGGGACTTTCCCCTCCTACGAGCAGTACTTC.

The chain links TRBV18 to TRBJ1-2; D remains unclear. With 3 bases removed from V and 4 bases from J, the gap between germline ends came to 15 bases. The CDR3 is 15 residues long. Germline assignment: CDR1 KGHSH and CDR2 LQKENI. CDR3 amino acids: CASSPLDSTPYGYTF. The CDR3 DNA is TGTGCCAGCTCACCCCTGGACTCTACCCCCTATGGCTACACCTTC.

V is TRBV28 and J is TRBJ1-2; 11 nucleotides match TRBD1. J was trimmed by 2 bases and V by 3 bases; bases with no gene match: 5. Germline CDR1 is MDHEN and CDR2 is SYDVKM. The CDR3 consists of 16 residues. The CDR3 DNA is TGTGCCAGCAGTTTCCCCCGGACAGGGGGCAACTATGGCTACACCTTC. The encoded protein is CASSFPRTGGNYGYTF.

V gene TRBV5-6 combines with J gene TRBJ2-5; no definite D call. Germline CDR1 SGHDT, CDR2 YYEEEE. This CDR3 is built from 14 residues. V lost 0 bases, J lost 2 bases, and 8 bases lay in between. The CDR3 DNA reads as TGTGCCAGCAGCTTGGGTACCAGACAAGAGACCCAGTACTTC. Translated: CASSLGTRQETQYF.

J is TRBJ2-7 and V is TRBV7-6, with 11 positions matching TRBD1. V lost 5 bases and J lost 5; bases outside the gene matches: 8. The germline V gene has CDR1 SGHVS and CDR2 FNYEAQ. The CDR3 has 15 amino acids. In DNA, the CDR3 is TGTGCCAGCAGCCTGAGGACAGGGGGCTTCGACGAGCAGTACTTC. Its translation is CASSLRTGGFDEQYF.

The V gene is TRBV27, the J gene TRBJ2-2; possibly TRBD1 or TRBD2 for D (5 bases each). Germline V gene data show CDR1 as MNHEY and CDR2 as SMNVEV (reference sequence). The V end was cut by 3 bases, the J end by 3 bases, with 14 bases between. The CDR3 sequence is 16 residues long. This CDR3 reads CASSFKGWDHTGELFF. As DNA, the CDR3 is TGTGCCAGCAGTTTCAAAGGTTGGGACCACACCGGGGAGCTGTTTTTT.

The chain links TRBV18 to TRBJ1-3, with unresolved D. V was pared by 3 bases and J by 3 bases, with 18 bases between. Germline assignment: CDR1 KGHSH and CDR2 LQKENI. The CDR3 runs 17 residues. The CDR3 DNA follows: TGTGCCAGCTCACCTCTCTCTAAGTCCGGAATTGGAAACACCATATATTTT. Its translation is CASSPLSKSGIGNTIYF.

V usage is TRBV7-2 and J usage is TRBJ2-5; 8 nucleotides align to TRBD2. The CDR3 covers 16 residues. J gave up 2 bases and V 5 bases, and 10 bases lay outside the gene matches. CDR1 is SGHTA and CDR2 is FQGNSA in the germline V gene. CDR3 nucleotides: TGTGCCAGCAGCCCCTTAGGAGTAGCGGGACAAGAGACCCAGTACTTC. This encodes CASSPLGVAGQETQYF. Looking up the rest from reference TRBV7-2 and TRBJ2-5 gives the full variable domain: GAGVSQSPSNKVTEKGKDVELRCDPISGHTALYWYRQSLGQGLEFLIYFQGNSAPDKSGLPSDRFSAERTGGSVSTLTIQRTQQEDSAVYLCASSPLGVAGQETQYFGPGTRLLVL.

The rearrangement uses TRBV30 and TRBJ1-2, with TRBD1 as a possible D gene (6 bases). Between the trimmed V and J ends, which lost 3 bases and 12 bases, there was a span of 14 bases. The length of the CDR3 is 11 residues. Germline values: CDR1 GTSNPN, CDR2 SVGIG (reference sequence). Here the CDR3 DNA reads TGTGCCTGGAGCAGGACAGAACAACACACCTTC. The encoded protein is CAWSRTEQHTF.

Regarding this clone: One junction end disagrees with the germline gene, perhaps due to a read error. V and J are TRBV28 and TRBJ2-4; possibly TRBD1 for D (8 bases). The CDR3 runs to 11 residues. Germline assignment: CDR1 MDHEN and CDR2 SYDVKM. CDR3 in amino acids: CASSLKRDRHF. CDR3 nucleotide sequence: TGTGCCAGCAGTTTAAAGCGGGACAGGCACTTC.

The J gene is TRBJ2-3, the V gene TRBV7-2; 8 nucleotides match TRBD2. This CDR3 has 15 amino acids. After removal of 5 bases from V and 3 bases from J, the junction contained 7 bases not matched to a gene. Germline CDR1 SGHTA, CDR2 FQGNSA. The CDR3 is CASSPAGEYTDTQYF. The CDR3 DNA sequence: TGTGCCAGCAGCCCAGCGGGAGAGTATACAGATACGCAGTATTTT. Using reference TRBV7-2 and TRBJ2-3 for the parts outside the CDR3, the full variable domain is GAGVSQSPSNKVTEKGKDVELRCDPISGHTALYWYRQSLGQGLEFLIYFQGNSAPDKSGLPSDRFSAERTGGSVSTLTIQRTQQEDSAVYLCASSPAGEYTDTQYFGPGTRLTVL.

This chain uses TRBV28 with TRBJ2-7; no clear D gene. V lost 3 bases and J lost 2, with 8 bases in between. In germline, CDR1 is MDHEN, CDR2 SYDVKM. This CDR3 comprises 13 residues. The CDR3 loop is CASSFVGAYEQYF. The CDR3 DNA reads TGTGCCAGCAGTTTTGTCGGAGCCTACGAGCAGTACTTC.

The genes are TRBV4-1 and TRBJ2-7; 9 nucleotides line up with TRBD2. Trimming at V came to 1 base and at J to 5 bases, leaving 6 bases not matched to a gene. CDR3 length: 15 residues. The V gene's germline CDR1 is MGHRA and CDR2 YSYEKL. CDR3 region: CASSQVAGELDEQYF. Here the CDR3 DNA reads TGCGCCAGCAGCCAAGTAGCGGGAGAGTTAGACGAGCAGTACTTC.